This note documents a single T cell receptor (beta chain) sequence. This entry is derived from a study of blood T cell repertoires in COVID-19. Across the study: Samples of COVID-19 (acute and convalescent) were obtained from the United States, Italy and Spain. PBMCs, B-cell-depleted T cells, or T cells were the source of the cDNA or gDNA that made up the material.

Per the original methods: Researchers report that nucleated cell counts were estimated from reference gene primer amplification. Generated by immunoSEQ multiplex PCR, the TCRdb table keeps only in-frame clones and is missing some. V and J calls and clone size come straight from that table; D and trimming were deduced from the DNA. The sample yields 85,000 or so clones, over 90% seen once. V gave up 2 bases and J gave up 4 bases, with 11 bases separating them. From germline, CDR1 is MDHEN and CDR2 SYDVKM. This CDR3 spans 14 amino acids. This clonotype was obtained from a human donor with active COVID-19. The donor label of this sample is uncertain. The genes are TRBV28 and TRBJ1-2; D might be TRBD1 (6 bases). Sequences were obtained from peripheral blood. In DNA form, the CDR3 reads TGTGCCAGCAGTTTAACAGGGTCGGCCTATGGCTACACCTTC. This gives the protein CASSLTGSAYGYTF.